A single sample is the source of the 10 T cell receptor beta chains below, sequenced in a study of blood T cell repertoires in COVID-19 (dated by TCRdb to 2020 to 2022). The receptor library was made with the immunoSEQ multiplex PCR assay. TCRdb stores this immuneACCESS table with in-frame sequences only. Part of the clones is absent; in the studies checked, under half of the shortfall reflects unresolved V genes, and no reason is known for the rest. This sample is represented by about 210,000 clones; about four fifths of them were singletons. The ten largest clones represent under 3% of the sample. Sequenced material: peripheral blood. Every receptor here comes from a middle-aged man with active or convalescent COVID-19.

The chain links TRBV19 to TRBJ1-5; D uncertain. Trimming stripped 9 bases from V and 1 base from J, with 10 bases between. The CDR3 is 13 amino acids. Looked up from germline, CDR1 is LNHDA and CDR2 is SQIVND (reference sequence). The CDR3 DNA follows: TGTGCCAGCGGACTGGGGAGCAATCAGCCCCAGCATTTT. Translated: CASGLGSNQPQHF.

The chain is built from TRBV2 and TRBJ1-2; D remains unclear. V was cut by 4 bases and J by 1 base, with 7 bases left in between. The CDR3 consists of 13 residues. The germline V gene has CDR1 SNHLY and CDR2 FYNNEI. The chain's CDR3 is CASSAGVNYGYTF. The CDR3 DNA reads as TGTGCCAGCAGTGCGGGAGTTAACTATGGCTACACCTTC. Complete variable domain (other parts from reference TRBV2 and TRBJ1-2): EPEVTQTPSHQVTQMGQEVILRCVPISNHLYFYWYRQILGQKVEFLVSFYNNEISEKSEIFDDQFSVERPDGSNFTLKIRSTKLEDSAMYFCASSAGVNYGYTFGSGTRLTVV.

J is TRBJ1-5 and V is TRBV29-1; D is perhaps TRBD1 (6 bases). The CDR3 is 13 amino acids. The V end was cut by 4 bases, the J end by 3 bases, with 10 bases between. CDR1 is SQVTM and CDR2 is ANQGSEA in the germline V gene. This chain's CDR3 is CSVGAGVNQPQHF. The CDR3 DNA reads as TGCAGCGTTGGAGCAGGGGTCAATCAGCCCCAGCATTTT.

This clone came up a few times. The chain employs TRBV5-6 and TRBJ2-1; D may be TRBD2 (5 bases). The CDR3 is 13 residues long. CDR1 is SGHDT, CDR2 YYEEEE, per germline. V was shortened by 7 bases and J by 8 bases, with 16 bases between the two germline ends. Here the CDR3 DNA reads TGTGCCAGCTATAGGAGGTCGGCCGATGAGCAGTTCTTC. It translates to CASYRRSADEQFF.

The genes are TRBV24-1 and TRBJ2-1, with 7 bases identical to TRBD1. CDR1 KGHDR and CDR2 SFDVKD come from the germline V gene. Trimming at V came to 3 bases and at J to 9 bases, leaving 13 bases not matched to a gene. The length of the CDR3 is 16 residues. For the CDR3, the DNA is TGTGCCACCAGTGATCCCTCCCGAGAGGGGGCTAGTGAGCAGTTCTTC. Protein: CATSDPSREGASEQFF.

This clone was seen once. The chain couples TRBV18 to TRBJ2-3, with TRBD2 matching 10 bases. J gave up 3 bases and V 3 bases, and 3 bases lay outside the gene matches. The CDR3 loop spans 15 amino acids. Germline loops: CDR1 KGHSH, CDR2 LQKENI. The CDR3 DNA reads as TGTGCCAGCTCACCCCAGACTAGCGGGACAGATACGCAGTATTTT. Translation: CASSPQTSGTDTQYF.

Regarding this clone: The sample holds other DNA sequences that translate to the same CDR3. The rearrangement links TRBV18 to TRBJ2-5; weak D call: TRBD1 (5 bases). Per germline, CDR1 KGHSH and CDR2 LQKENI. Trimming stripped 2 bases from V and 2 bases from J, with 9 bases between. The CDR3 is 14 amino acids. For the CDR3, the DNA is TGTGCCAGCTCACCAGGGGCAGGGCAAGAGACCCAGTACTTC. This codes for CASSPGAGQETQYF. The whole variable domain, filled in from reference TRBV18 and TRBJ2-5, reads NAGVMQNPRHLVRRRGQEARLRCSPMKGHSHVYWYRQLPEEGLKFMVYLQKENIIDESGMPKERFSAEFPKEGPSILRIQQVVRGDSAAYFCASSPGAGQETQYFGPGTRLLVL.

This chain links TRBV3-1 (or the pseudogene TRBV3-2) with TRBJ2-5; a weak D match, TRBD2 (5 bases). The CDR3 has 14 residues. Germline assignment: CDR1 LGHDT and CDR2 YNNKEL (reference sequence). V shed 7 bases and J shed 5 bases, with 17 bases lying between them. As DNA, the CDR3 is TGTGCCAGCACCCGGGAAGATACCTTTGAGACCCAGTACTTC. Its protein product is CASTREDTFETQYF.

In its sample, this clone was seen once. The chain uses TRBV20-1 and TRBJ1-1; no definite D call. Per the germline V gene, CDR1 is DFQATT and CDR2 is SNEGSKA (reference sequence). Trimming removed 1 base from V and 3 bases from J, with 3 bases in between. The CDR3 has 11 residues. The CDR3 here is CSARGDTEAFF. The CDR3 bases are TGCAGTGCTAGAGGAGACACTGAAGCTTTCTTT.

The CDR3 DNA reads as TGTGCCAGCAGTAGAACAAATAATTCACCCCTCCACTTT. Translation: CASSRTNNSPLHF. The gene calls are TRBV28 and TRBJ1-6; D gene uncertain. V dropped 5 bases and J dropped 5 bases, with 7 bases sitting between them. The CDR3 is 13 residues long. Germline CDR1 and CDR2: MDHEN and SYDVKM. Complete variable domain (other parts from reference TRBV28 and TRBJ1-6): DVKVTQSSRYLVKRTGEKVFLECVQDMDHENMFWYRQDPGLGLRLIYFSYDVKMKEKGDIPEGYSVSREKKERFSLILESASTNQTSMYLCASSRTNNSPLHFGNGTRLTVT.